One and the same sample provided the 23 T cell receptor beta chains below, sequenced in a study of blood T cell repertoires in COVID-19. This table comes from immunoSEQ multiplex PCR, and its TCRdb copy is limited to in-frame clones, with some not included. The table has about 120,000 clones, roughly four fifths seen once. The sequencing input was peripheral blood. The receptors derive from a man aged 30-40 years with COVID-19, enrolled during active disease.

In nucleotides, the CDR3 is TGTGCCAGCAGCTTAGTAGGGCGGGAGGGCTACAATGAGCAGTTCTTC. Translating it yields CASSLVGREGYNEQFF. The V and J genes are TRBV7-8 and TRBJ2-1; 9 bases line up with TRBD2. The CDR3 is 16 amino acids. In germline, CDR1 is SGHVS, CDR2 FQNEAQ. Losses at the gene ends were 1 base for V and 3 bases for J; bases not matched to a gene: 4.

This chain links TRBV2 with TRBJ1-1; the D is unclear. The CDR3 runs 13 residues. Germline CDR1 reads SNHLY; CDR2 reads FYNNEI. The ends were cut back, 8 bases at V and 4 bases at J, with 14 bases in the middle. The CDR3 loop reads CASVGWIGTEAFF. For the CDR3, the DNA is TGTGCCAGCGTCGGGTGGATCGGCACTGAAGCTTTCTTT.

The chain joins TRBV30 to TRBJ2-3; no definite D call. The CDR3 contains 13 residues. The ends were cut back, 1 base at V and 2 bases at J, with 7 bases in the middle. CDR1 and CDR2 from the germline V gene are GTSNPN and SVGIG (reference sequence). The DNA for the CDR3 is TGTGCCTGGAGTGGTCACTACACAGATACGCAGTATTTT. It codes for CAWSGHYTDTQYF.

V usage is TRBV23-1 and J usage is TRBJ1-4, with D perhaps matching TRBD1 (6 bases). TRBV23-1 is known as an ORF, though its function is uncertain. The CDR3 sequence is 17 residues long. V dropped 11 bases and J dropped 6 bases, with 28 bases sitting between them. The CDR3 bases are TGCGCCGGGCACGATTTTTGGGGGGGCCTCGGGTATGAAAAACTGTTTTTT. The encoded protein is CAGHDFWGGLGYEKLFF.

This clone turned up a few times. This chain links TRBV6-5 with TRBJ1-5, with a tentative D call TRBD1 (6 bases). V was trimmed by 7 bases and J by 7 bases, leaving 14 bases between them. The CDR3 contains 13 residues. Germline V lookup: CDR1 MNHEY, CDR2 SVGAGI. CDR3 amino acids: CASTVQGLQPQHF. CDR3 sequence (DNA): TGTGCCAGCACGGTACAGGGCCTCCAGCCCCAGCATTTT.

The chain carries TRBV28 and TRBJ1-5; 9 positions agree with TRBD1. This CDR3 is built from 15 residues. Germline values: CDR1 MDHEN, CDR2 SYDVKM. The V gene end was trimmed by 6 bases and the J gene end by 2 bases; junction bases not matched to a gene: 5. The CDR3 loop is CASRTGGAGNQPQHF. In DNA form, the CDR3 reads TGTGCCAGCAGAACAGGGGGCGCGGGCAATCAGCCCCAGCATTTT.

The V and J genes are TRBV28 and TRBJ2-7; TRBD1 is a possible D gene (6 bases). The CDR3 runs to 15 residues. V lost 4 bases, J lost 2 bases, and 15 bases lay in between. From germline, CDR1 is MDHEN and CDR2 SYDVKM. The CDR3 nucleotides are TGTGCCAGCAGTTCCCACAGGGAATACACCTACGAGCAGTACTTC. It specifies CASSSHREYTYEQYF.

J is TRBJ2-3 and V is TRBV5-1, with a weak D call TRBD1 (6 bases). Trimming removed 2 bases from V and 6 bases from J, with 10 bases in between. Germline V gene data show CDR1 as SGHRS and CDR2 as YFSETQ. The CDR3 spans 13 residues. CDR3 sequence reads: CASSFARGDTQYF. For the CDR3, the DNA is TGCGCCAGCAGCTTCGCTAGGGGGGATACGCAGTATTTT.

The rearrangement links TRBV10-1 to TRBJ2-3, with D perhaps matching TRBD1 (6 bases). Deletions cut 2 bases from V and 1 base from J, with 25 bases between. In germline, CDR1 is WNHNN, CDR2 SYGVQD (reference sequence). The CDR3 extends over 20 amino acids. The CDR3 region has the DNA TGCGCCAGCAGTGAGGATCTGGGCAGGGGTGCCTGGTTGGGCACAGATACGCAGTATTTT. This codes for CASSEDLGRGAWLGTDTQYF.

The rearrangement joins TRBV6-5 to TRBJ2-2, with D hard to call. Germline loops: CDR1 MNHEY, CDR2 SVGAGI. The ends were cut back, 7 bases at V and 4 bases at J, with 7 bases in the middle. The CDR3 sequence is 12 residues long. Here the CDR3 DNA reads TGTGCCAGCACTAGGAGCACCGGGGAGCTGTTTTTT. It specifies CASTRSTGELFF.

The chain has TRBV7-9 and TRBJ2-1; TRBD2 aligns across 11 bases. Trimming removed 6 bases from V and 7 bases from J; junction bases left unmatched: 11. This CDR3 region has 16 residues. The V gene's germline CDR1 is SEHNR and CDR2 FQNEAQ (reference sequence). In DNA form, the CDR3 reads TGTGCCAGCAGGTCTTATAGCGGGGGGGTAATAAATGAGCAGTTCTTC. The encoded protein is CASRSYSGGVINEQFF.

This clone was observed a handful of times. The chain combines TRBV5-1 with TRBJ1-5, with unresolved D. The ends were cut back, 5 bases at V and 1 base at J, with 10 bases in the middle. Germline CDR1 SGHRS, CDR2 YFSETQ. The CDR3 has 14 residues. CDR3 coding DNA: TGCGCCAGCAGGGTTGAGCCAAGCAATCAGCCCCAGCATTTT. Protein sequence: CASRVEPSNQPQHF.

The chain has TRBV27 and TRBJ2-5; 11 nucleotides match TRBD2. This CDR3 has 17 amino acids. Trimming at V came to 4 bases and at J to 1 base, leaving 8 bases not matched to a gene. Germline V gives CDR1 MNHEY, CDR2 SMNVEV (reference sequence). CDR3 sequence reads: CASSSPRLAGSQETQYF. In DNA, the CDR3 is TGTGCCAGCAGTTCGCCCCGACTAGCGGGATCCCAAGAGACCCAGTACTTC.

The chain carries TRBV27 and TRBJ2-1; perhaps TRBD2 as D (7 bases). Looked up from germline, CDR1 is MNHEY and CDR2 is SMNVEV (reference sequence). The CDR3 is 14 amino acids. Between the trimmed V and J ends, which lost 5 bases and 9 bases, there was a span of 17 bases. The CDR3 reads CASSRGAGEGEQFF. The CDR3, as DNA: TGTGCCAGCAGTAGAGGAGCAGGGGAGGGTGAGCAGTTCTTC.

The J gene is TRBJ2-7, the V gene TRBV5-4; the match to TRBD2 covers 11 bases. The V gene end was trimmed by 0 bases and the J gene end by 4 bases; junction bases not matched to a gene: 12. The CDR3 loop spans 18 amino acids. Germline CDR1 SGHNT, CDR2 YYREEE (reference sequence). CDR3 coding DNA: TGTGCCAGCAGCTTGGTTGTACTAGCGGGAGTGGGAAAGTACGAGCAGTACTTC. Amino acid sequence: CASSLVVLAGVGKYEQYF.

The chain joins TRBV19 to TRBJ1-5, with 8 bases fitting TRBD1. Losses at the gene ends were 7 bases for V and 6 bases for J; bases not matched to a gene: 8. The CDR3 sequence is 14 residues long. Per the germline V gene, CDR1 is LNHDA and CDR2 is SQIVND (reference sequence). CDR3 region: CASTQGQVRQPQHF. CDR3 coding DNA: TGTGCCAGTACCCAGGGACAGGTGCGTCAGCCCCAGCATTTT.

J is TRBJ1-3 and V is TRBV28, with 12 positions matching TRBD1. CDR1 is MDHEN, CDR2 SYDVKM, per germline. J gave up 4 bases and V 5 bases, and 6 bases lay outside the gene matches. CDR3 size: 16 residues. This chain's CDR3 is CASSARDRGLGNTIYF. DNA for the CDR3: TGTGCCAGCAGTGCCCGGGACAGGGGGCTCGGAAACACCATATATTTT.

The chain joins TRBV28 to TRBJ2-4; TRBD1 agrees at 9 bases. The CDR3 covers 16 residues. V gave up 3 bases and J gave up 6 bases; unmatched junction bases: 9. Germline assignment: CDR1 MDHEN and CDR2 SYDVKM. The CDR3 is CASSLTWGTGRNIQYF. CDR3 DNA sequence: TGTGCCAGCAGTTTGACTTGGGGGACAGGGCGAAACATTCAGTACTTC.

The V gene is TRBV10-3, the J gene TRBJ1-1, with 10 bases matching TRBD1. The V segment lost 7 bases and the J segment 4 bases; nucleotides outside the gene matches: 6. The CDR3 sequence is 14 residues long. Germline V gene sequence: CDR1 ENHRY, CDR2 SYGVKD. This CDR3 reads CAIIQGDRGTEAFF. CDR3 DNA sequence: TGTGCCATCATCCAAGGGGACAGGGGCACTGAAGCTTTCTTT.

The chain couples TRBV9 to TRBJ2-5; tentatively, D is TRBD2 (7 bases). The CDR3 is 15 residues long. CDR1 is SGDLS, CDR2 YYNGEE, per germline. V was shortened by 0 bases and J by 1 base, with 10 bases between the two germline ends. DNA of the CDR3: TGTGCCAGCAGCGTAGGCGGGGGCTTCCAAGAGACCCAGTACTTC. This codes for CASSVGGGFQETQYF. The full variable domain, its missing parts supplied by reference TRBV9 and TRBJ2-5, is DSGVTQTPKHLITATGQRVTLRCSPRSGDLSVYWYQQSLDQGLQFLIQYYNGEERAKGNILERFSAQQFPDLHSELNLSSLELGDSALYFCASSVGGGFQETQYFGPGTRLLVL.

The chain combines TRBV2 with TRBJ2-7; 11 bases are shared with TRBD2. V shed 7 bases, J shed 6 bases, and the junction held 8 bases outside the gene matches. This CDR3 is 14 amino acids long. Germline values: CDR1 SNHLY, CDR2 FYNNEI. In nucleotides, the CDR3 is TGTGCCAGCACCTTCGGGACTAGCGGCTCCGAGCAGTACTTC. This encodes CASTFGTSGSEQYF.

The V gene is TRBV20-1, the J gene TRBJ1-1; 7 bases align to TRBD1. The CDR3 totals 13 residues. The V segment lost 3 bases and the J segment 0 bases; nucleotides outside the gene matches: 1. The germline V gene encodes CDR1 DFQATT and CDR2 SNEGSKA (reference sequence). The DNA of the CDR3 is TGCAGTGCTAGTGGACAGGTGAACACTGAAGCTTTCTTT. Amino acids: CSASGQVNTEAFF.

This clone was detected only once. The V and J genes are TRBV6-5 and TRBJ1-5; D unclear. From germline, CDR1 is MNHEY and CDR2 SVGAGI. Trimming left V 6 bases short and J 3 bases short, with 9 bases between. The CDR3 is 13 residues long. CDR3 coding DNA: TGTGCCAGCAGCCTAAAGAACAATCAGCCCCAGCATTTT. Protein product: CASSLKNNQPQHF.